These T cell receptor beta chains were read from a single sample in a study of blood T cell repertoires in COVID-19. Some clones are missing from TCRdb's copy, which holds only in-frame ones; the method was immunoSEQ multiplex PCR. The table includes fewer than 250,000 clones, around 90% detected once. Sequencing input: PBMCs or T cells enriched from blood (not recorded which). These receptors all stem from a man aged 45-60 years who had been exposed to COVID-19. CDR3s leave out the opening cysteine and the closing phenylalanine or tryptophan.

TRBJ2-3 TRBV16 ASGRRPDSGDTQY
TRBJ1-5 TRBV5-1 ASSLVAGGTGVPQH
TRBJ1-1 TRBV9 ASTRRAGNTEAF
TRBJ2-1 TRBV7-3 ASSLTGASYNEQF
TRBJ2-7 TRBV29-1 SVEGRGRSYEQY
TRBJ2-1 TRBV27 ASSFERESEQF
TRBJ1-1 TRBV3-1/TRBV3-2 ASSQEPGFHTEAF
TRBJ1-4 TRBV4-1 ASSQDIDREVEKLF
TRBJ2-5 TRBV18 ASSPNGGDQETQY
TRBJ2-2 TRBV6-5 ASSYSTGGWTGELF
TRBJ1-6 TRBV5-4 ASSWSLGLSPLH
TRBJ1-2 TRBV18 ASSEGQGGYGYT
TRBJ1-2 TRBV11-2 ASSLGRAHGYT
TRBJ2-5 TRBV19 ASRLTGGRETQY
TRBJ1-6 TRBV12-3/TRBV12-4 ASSSGTRTLH
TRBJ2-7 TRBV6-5 ASSSRGDRAYEQY
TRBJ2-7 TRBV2 ASSALRTATYEQY
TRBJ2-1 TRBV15 ATSRVAGADEQF
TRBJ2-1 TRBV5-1 ASSDPGSGNEQF
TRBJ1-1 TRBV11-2 ASSFGTEAF